The 23 T cell receptor beta chains below were found in one sample sequenced in a study of beta chain features in type 1 diabetes. Expressed TCRB transcripts were sequenced after all isolated RNA was converted to cDNA. The method was immunoSEQ multiplex PCR; TCRdb's version includes in-frame clones alone and lacks a portion of them. The sample includes 500,000 to 700,000 clones, 15% to 17% seen only once; the top ten take approximately 0.087%. Source material: naive CD4+ T cells from blood. These receptors all stem from a young man in good health.

This clone came up a few times. The chain combines TRBV5-4 with TRBJ2-7, with 9 bases that match TRBD1. The CDR3 sequence is 15 residues long. Germline V lookup: CDR1 SGHNT, CDR2 YYREEE (reference sequence). The V gene end was trimmed by 4 bases and the J gene end by 5 bases; junction bases not matched to a gene: 10. CDR3: CASSLEVDRGNEQYF. DNA of the CDR3: TGTGCCAGCAGCCTCGAGGTGGACAGGGGAAACGAGCAGTACTTC.

The rearrangement joins TRBV7-6 to TRBJ2-6, with 7 bases fitting TRBD2. The V and J ends lost 2 bases and 2 bases, in that order; junction bases with no gene match: 0. Germline CDR1 and CDR2: SGHVS and FNYEAQ. The CDR3 has 15 residues. The CDR3 spells CASSLRGAGANVLTF. CDR3 nucleotide sequence: TGTGCCAGCAGCTTACGGGGGGCTGGGGCCAACGTCCTGACTTTC.

This clone has more than one count but fewer than ten. J is TRBJ2-1 and V is TRBV5-6, with D perhaps given as TRBD1 or TRBD2 (6 bases each). Looked up from germline, CDR1 is SGHDT and CDR2 is YYEEEE. The CDR3 sequence is 19 residues long. The V end lost 4 bases, the J end lost 0 bases, and 23 bases lay between the germline ends. CDR3 loop: CASSPRGAGWRLSYNEQFF. The CDR3 DNA reads as TGTGCCAGCAGCCCCAGGGGTGCGGGGTGGAGACTCTCCTACAATGAGCAGTTCTTC.

This chain joins TRBV27 and TRBJ1-2; weak D call: TRBD1 (5 bases). CDR3 length: 13 residues. Trimming cost V 6 bases and J 8 bases, with 16 bases left between them. CDR1 is MNHEY and CDR2 is SMNVEV in the germline V gene (reference sequence). The CDR3 loop reads CASSLRGVEGYTF. The CDR3 nucleotides are TGTGCCAGCAGCCTTCGGGGGGTTGAGGGCTACACCTTC.

This clone was counted between two and nine times. The chain employs TRBV19 and TRBJ2-5; TRBD2 agrees at 8 bases. With 3 bases clipped from V and 5 bases from J, the junction kept 5 bases outside the gene matches. This CDR3 comprises 14 residues. Per the germline V gene, CDR1 is LNHDA and CDR2 is SQIVND (reference sequence). The CDR3 region is CASSIGGRLETQYF. For the CDR3, the DNA is TGTGCCAGTAGTATTGGCGGGAGGCTGGAGACCCAGTACTTC.

This clone was seen only a few times. J is TRBJ2-6 and V is TRBV28, with 9 nucleotides matching TRBD1. Unmatched junction bases numbered 11, after V lost 6 bases and J lost 2 bases. The germline gives CDR1 MDHEN, CDR2 SYDVKM. The CDR3 is 18 residues long. CDR3 in DNA: TGTGCCAGCAGAGTGGGACAGGGAAGGCGAACTGGGGCCAACGTCCTGACTTTC. It is translated as CASRVGQGRRTGANVLTF.

J is TRBJ1-5 and V is TRBV7-9; possibly TRBD1 for D (6 bases). CDR1 is SEHNR and CDR2 is FQNEAQ in the germline V gene (reference sequence). Trimming left V 5 bases short and J 2 bases short, with 13 bases between. The CDR3 length is 15 residues. CDR3 amino acids: CASSRGTLGNQPQHF. CDR3 nucleotide sequence: TGTGCCAGCAGCCGCGGGACACTGGGCAATCAGCCCCAGCATTTT. Full variable domain (outside the CDR3, taken from reference TRBV7-9 and TRBJ1-5): DTGVSQNPRHKITKRGQNVTFRCDPISEHNRLYWYRQTLGQGPEFLTYFQNEAQLEKSRLLSDRFSAERPKGSFSTLEIQRTEQGDSAMYLCASSRGTLGNQPQHFGDGTRLSIL.

This clone was counted a few times. The chain combines TRBV7-2 with TRBJ1-4; 10 bases line up with TRBD1. The CDR3 has 16 amino acids. Germline trimming cut 5 bases from V and 4 bases from J; bases unmatched to any gene: 7. Germline assignment: CDR1 SGHTA and CDR2 FQGNSA. Here the CDR3 reads CASSRFRTGGNEKLFF. CDR3 nucleotide sequence: TGTGCCAGCAGCCGCTTTCGGACAGGGGGTAATGAAAAACTGTTTTTT.

The genes are TRBV19 and TRBJ2-7; 7 nucleotides agree with TRBD1. The germline gives CDR1 LNHDA, CDR2 SQIVND (reference sequence). The CDR3 consists of 16 residues. Losses at the gene ends were 1 base for V and 3 bases for J; bases not matched to a gene: 9. CDR3 residues: CASSIGTGTANYEQYF. As DNA, the CDR3 is TGTGCCAGTAGTATAGGCACCGGGACAGCAAACTACGAGCAGTACTTC.

With regard to this clone: One end of the junction varies from germline; a read error may be responsible. V gene TRBV6-1 combines with J gene TRBJ1-2; D ambiguous. This CDR3 comprises 11 residues. Germline CDR1 MNHNS, CDR2 SASEGT. CDR3 in DNA: TGTGCCACCAGTACTGAGTATGGCTACACCTTC. It yields the protein CATSTEYGYTF.

This clone turned up a few times. The chain recombines TRBV7-2 with TRBJ2-7; 14 nucleotides agree with TRBD2. The germline gives CDR1 SGHTA, CDR2 FQGNSA. V dropped 5 bases and J dropped 4; count of bases not matched to a gene: 10. This CDR3 has 17 residues. The CDR3 nucleotides read TGTGCCAGCAGCCGAAGACTAGCGGGAGGGCCTTCGTACGAGCAGTACTTC. It yields the protein CASSRRLAGGPSYEQYF. Full variable domain (missing parts from reference TRBV7-2 and TRBJ2-7): GAGVSQSPSNKVTEKGKDVELRCDPISGHTALYWYRQSLGQGLEFLIYFQGNSAPDKSGLPSDRFSAERTGGSVSTLTIQRTQQEDSAVYLCASSRRLAGGPSYEQYFGPGTRLTVT.

The chain carries TRBV7-9 and TRBJ2-5; the match to TRBD1 covers 8 bases. The CDR3 consists of 16 residues. The germline CDR1 and CDR2 sequences are SEHNR and FQNEAQ (reference sequence). Trimming took 6 bases from V and 2 from J; bases not matched to a gene: 11. The CDR3 bases are TGTGCCAGCAGTCGGGGGCCGGGACAGGAGCAAGAGACCCAGTACTTC. It translates to CASSRGPGQEQETQYF.

The genes are TRBV28 and TRBJ2-7; D gene uncertain. Germline V gives CDR1 MDHEN, CDR2 SYDVKM. Trimming cost V 5 bases and J 2 bases, with 10 bases left between them. The CDR3 has 13 residues. The CDR3 region has the DNA TGTGCCAGCAGTCACACGGTCACCTACGAGCAGTACTTC. It translates to CASSHTVTYEQYF.

The rearrangement uses TRBV2 and TRBJ2-1, with D tentatively TRBD1 (6 bases). V lost 1 base and J 9 bases, leaving 19 bases between the germline ends. Germline assignment: CDR1 SNHLY and CDR2 FYNNEI. The CDR3 runs to 16 residues. DNA of the CDR3: TGTGCCAGCAGTGAAGTGGGGGCACCCACGCCCCGTGAGCAGTTCTTC. Its protein product is CASSEVGAPTPREQFF.

A few counts support this clone. The chain is built from TRBV19 and TRBJ2-7; D gene unclear. Germline CDR1 LNHDA, CDR2 SQIVND (reference sequence). V lost 5 bases and J 5 bases, leaving 16 bases between the germline ends. The CDR3 contains 14 residues. DNA for the CDR3: TGTGCCAGTAGTGCCATGGTCATGAGGAACGAGCAGTACTTC. It encodes CASSAMVMRNEQYF.

The genes are TRBV4-2 and TRBJ1-3; D ambiguous. Germline values: CDR1 LGHNA, CDR2 YNFKEQ. Trimming took 0 bases from V and 0 from J, leaving 6 bases between them. CDR3 size: 15 residues. Here the CDR3 DNA reads TGTGCCAGCAGCCAAGAGCGGAGCTCTGGAAACACCATATATTTT. Amino acids: CASSQERSSGNTIYF.

This rearrangement joins TRBV5-1 to TRBJ2-6; 10 nucleotides align to TRBD1. Trimming took 0 bases from V and 2 from J; bases not matched to a gene: 5. This CDR3 is built from 18 residues. CDR1 and CDR2 (germline): SGHRS, YFSETQ. The CDR3 spells CASSLETGGYPGANVLTF. The CDR3 DNA reads TGCGCCAGCAGCTTGGAGACAGGGGGCTACCCTGGGGCCAACGTCCTGACTTTC.

The sample holds a few counts of this clone. The CDR3 bases are TGTGCCAGCAGATTAACCGAAGTGGGGACGGAGACCCAGTACTTC. Its protein product is CASRLTEVGTETQYF. This sequence joins TRBV7-9 and TRBJ2-5; the D call may be TRBD1 or TRBD2 (5 bases each). CDR3 length equals 15 residues. CDR1 and CDR2 from the germline V gene are SEHNR and FQNEAQ (reference sequence). Trimming stripped 6 bases from V and 5 bases from J, with 19 bases between.

The V call is TRBV29-1, the J call TRBJ2-1; 8 bases fit TRBD2. Germline-derived CDR1 and CDR2 are SQVTM and ANQGSEA. The CDR3 is 13 residues long. V lost 6 bases to trimming and J lost 8 bases; unmatched junction nucleotides: 9. CDR3 in DNA: TGCAGCGTCGCCGGGACTAGTCTCTATGAGCAGTTCTTC. Its translation: CSVAGTSLYEQFF.

This clone has just a few counts. The rearrangement joins TRBV30 to TRBJ1-1, with a possible D match to TRBD1 (6 bases). Between the trimmed V and J ends, which lost 0 bases and 10 bases, there was a span of 12 bases. CDR3 length equals 12 residues. Germline assignment: CDR1 GTSNPN and CDR2 SVGIG (reference sequence). The CDR3 is CAWSVLGARAFF. CDR3 DNA sequence: TGTGCCTGGAGTGTACTGGGGGCGAGAGCTTTCTTT.

CDR3 DNA sequence: TGTGCCAGCAGGTTAGCGGGAGGGCCCATAGGCATTCAGTACTTC. This codes for CASRLAGGPIGIQYF. This chain uses TRBV5-4 with TRBJ2-4; 11 bases match TRBD2. The CDR3 is 15 amino acids. The V segment lost 5 bases and the J segment 9 bases; nucleotides outside the gene matches: 10. The germline CDR1 and CDR2 sequences are SGHNT and YYREEE (reference sequence).

This clone turned up a few times. V gene TRBV9 combines with J gene TRBJ2-7, with a weak D call TRBD2 (5 bases). The germline V gene encodes CDR1 SGDLS and CDR2 YYNGEE. Trimming left V 4 bases short and J 2 bases short, with 16 bases between. This CDR3 is 15 amino acids long. The CDR3 is CASSPSPGVAYEQYF. Here the CDR3 DNA reads TGTGCCAGCAGCCCTAGCCCCGGAGTTGCCTACGAGCAGTACTTC.

This rearrangement joins TRBV29-1 to TRBJ2-5; D might be TRBD1 or TRBD2, each matching 6 bases. The J call is doubtful: the DNA matches TRBJ2-7 better. CDR1 SQVTM and CDR2 ANQGSEA come from the germline V gene. There are 13 residues in the CDR3. For the CDR3, the DNA is TGCAGCGTTGGCGGGACACTCCTTTACGAGCAGTACTTC. Residues: CSVGGTLLYEQYF.